One and the same sample provided the 17 T cell receptor beta chains below, sequenced in a study of identical twins. One entry per CDR3 protein results from TCRdb running MiXCR on the 5' RACE reads. In the table there are approximately 670,000 distinct CDR3 sequences, over 5% of which are singletons. Sample: naive T cells sorted from blood. The receptor set was obtained from a man aged 18 to 30 in good health.

This rearrangement joins TRBV4-3 to TRBJ2-1; TRBD2 matches at 11 bases. The CDR3 has 18 residues. V lost 3 bases, J lost 6 bases, and 13 bases stayed unmatched. The germline V gene encodes CDR1 LGHNA and CDR2 YSLEER. CDR3 bases: TGCGCCAGCAGCCATCCCCGGGCCACTAGCGGGAGAGTCAATGAGCAGTTCTTC. This sequence encodes CASSHPRATSGRVNEQFF.

This clonotype was picked up many times. The chain combines TRBV5-1 with TRBJ2-1; 9 nucleotides align to TRBD2. V was clipped by 5 bases and J by 5 bases; unmatched bases: 8. This CDR3 has 15 amino acids. Germline CDR1 is SGHRS and CDR2 is YFSETQ. The CDR3 bases are TGCGCCAGCAGTCTACTGACTAGCGGAAACAATGAGCAGTTCTTC. Its translation: CASSLLTSGNNEQFF.

This clonotype occurred a few times. This chain connects TRBV2 to TRBJ2-2, with D possibly matching TRBD1 (5 bases). The CDR3 loop spans 13 amino acids. Looked up from germline, CDR1 is SNHLY and CDR2 is FYNNEI. Trimming cost V 8 bases and J 7 bases, with 14 bases left between them. For the CDR3, the DNA is TGTGCCAGCCGGGTGGGGCGCGACGGGGAGCTGTTTTTT. Translating it yields CASRVGRDGELFF.

With regard to this clonotype: Possible read error: a much larger clone is one base away. This rearrangement joins TRBV12-3 or TRBV12-4 to TRBJ2-5; TRBD2 agrees at 13 bases. This CDR3 spans 15 amino acids. The CDR3 spells CASSNGLAGAETQHF. CDR3 nucleotide sequence: TGTGCCAGCAGTAATGGACTAGCGGGAGCAGAGACCCAGCACTTC.

This clonotype was detected many times. The junction does not match germline at one end; this may be a read error. The chain couples TRBV12-3 or TRBV12-4 to TRBJ2-7; TRBD2 agrees at 14 bases. This CDR3 is 13 amino acids long. The CDR3 DNA reads as TGTGCCAGCAGTTGGGGGACTAGCGGGAGTTTAGACTTC. As protein: CASSWGTSGSLDF.

The table lists this clonotype with a few counts. The chain uses TRBV7-9 and TRBJ2-5; no clear D. Trimming pared 2 bases from V and 1 base from J, leaving 8 bases between. This CDR3 has 14 amino acids. The germline V gene encodes CDR1 SEHNR and CDR2 FQNEAQ (reference sequence). The CDR3: CASSLSSAQETQYF. The CDR3 region has the DNA TGTGCCAGCAGCTTAAGCAGCGCCCAAGAGACCCAGTACTTC.

The sample holds a few counts of this clonotype. The V gene is TRBV7-2, the J gene TRBJ2-3, with TRBD2 identical over 13 bases. J was trimmed by 9 bases and V by 5 bases; bases with no gene match: 11. The CDR3 consists of 16 residues. Germline V gives CDR1 SGHTA, CDR2 FQGNSA. The CDR3 DNA sequence: TGTGCCAGCAGCCAAGAACCGGGACTAGCGGGAAAGACGCAGTATTTT. Translating gives CASSQEPGLAGKTQYF.

The chain is built from TRBV29-1 and TRBJ1-1; 8 nucleotides align to TRBD1. This CDR3 is 15 amino acids long. The germline V gene encodes CDR1 SQVTM and CDR2 ANQGSEA. Trimming took 6 bases from V and 0 from J; bases not matched to a gene: 9. CDR3 coding DNA: TGCAGCGTGGCAAGATGGACAGGGATGAACACTGAAGCTTTCTTT. Residues: CSVARWTGMNTEAFF.

The chain employs TRBV20-1 and TRBJ2-7, with 12 nucleotides matching TRBD2. The V and J ends lost 1 base and 7 bases, in that order; junction bases with no gene match: 11. Germline CDR1 reads DFQATT; CDR2 reads SNEGSKA (reference sequence). The CDR3 runs to 16 residues. The CDR3 DNA reads TGCAGTGCTAGAGTCATAGGGACTAGCGGGTTCGGAGAGCAGTACTTC. This translates into CSARVIGTSGFGEQYF.

This clonotype appeared many times. V is TRBV7-6 and J is TRBJ2-2; 7 bases line up with TRBD2. Germline V gene sequence: CDR1 SGHVS, CDR2 FNYEAQ. With 1 base clipped from V and 0 bases from J, the junction kept 5 bases outside the gene matches. The CDR3 is 17 residues long. The CDR3 is CASSLVAGEANTGELFF. CDR3 coding DNA: TGTGCCAGCAGCTTAGTTGCGGGAGAGGCGAACACCGGGGAGCTGTTTTTT. Complete variable domain (other parts from reference TRBV7-6 and TRBJ2-2): GAGVSQSPRYKVTKRGQDVALRCDPISGHVSLYWYRQALGQGPEFLTYFNYEAQQDKSGLPNDRFSAERPEGSISTLTIQRTEQRDSAMYRCASSLVAGEANTGELFFGEGSRLTVL.

This clonotype came up many times. This rearrangement joins TRBV7-2 to TRBJ2-1; 7 bases are a match to TRBD2. The germline CDR1 and CDR2 sequences are SGHTA and FQGNSA. This CDR3 region has 15 residues. After removal of 4 bases from V and 0 bases from J, the junction contained 3 bases not matched to a gene. Here the CDR3 reads CASSWGGGSYNEQFF. The DNA for the CDR3 is TGTGCCAGCAGCTGGGGGGGGGGCTCCTACAATGAGCAGTTCTTC.

The chain uses TRBV11-2 and TRBJ2-3, with a possible D match to TRBD2 (5 bases). The CDR3 sequence is 15 residues long. V lost 5 bases and J 4 bases, leaving 16 bases between the germline ends. Germline V lookup: CDR1 SGHAT, CDR2 FQNNGV. CDR3 amino acids: CASSPGEHRADTQYF. As DNA, the CDR3 is TGTGCCAGCAGCCCCGGGGAGCATCGCGCAGATACGCAGTATTTT.

The sample holds many counts of this clonotype. The rearrangement joins TRBV6-2 or TRBV6-3 to TRBJ2-7; D is unresolved. This CDR3 has 13 residues. CDR1 is MNHEY and CDR2 is SVGEGT in the germline V gene. V lost 6 bases and J 3 bases, leaving 12 bases between the germline ends. The CDR3, as DNA: TGTGCCAGCAGCTCATCGGACCGCTACGAGCAGTACTTC. Protein: CASSSSDRYEQYF.

The chain couples TRBV20-1 to TRBJ2-1, with 7 bases aligning to TRBD2. In germline, CDR1 is DFQATT, CDR2 SNEGSKA (reference sequence). This CDR3 spans 17 amino acids. Germline trimming cut 0 bases from V and 15 bases from J; bases unmatched to any gene: 23. The CDR3 here is CSARDPRRSSGLVGGFF. As DNA, the CDR3 is TGCAGTGCTAGAGATCCTCGGCGGAGTAGCGGGTTAGTCGGTGGGTTCTTC.

The chain recombines TRBV7-3 with TRBJ2-3; D not resolved. The V end lost 5 bases, the J end lost 2 bases, and 8 bases lay between the germline ends. Germline V lookup: CDR1 SGHTA, CDR2 FQGTGA. The CDR3 extends over 13 amino acids. CDR3 DNA sequence: TGTGCCAGCAGCGTGACGATCACAGATACGCAGTATTTT. This sequence encodes CASSVTITDTQYF.

The sample holds many counts of this clonotype. This chain uses TRBV7-9 with TRBJ2-1, with 7 bases that match TRBD1. The CDR3 runs 15 residues. V lost 6 bases to trimming and J lost 2 bases; unmatched junction nucleotides: 7. Germline CDR1 SEHNR, CDR2 FQNEAQ (reference sequence). Written as DNA, the CDR3 is TGTGCCAGCAGTCACCCCGGGACAGCCTACAATGAGCAGTTCTTC. Translated, it gives CASSHPGTAYNEQFF.

This clonotype was seen a handful of times. The J gene is TRBJ2-7, the V gene TRBV11-2, with no clear D. The V gene's germline CDR1 is SGHAT and CDR2 FQNNGV. This CDR3 is 14 amino acids long. Trimming removed 3 bases at V and 5 bases at J, with 14 bases between. In nucleotides, the CDR3 is TGTGCCAGCAGCTTCTTGGCGGTTGGAAACGAGCAGTACGTC. As protein: CASSFLAVGNEQYV.